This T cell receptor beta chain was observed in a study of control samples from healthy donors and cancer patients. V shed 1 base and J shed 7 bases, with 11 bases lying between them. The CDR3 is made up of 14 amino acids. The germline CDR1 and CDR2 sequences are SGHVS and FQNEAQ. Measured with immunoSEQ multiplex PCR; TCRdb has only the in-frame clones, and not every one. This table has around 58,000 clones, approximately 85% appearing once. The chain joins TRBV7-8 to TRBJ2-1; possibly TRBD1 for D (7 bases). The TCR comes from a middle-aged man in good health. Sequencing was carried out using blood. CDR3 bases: TGTGCCAGCAGCTTAGGGGACAGCGGGAATGAGCAGTTCTTC. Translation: CASSLGDSGNEQFF.